The 30 T cell receptor beta chains presented below share a single source sample, sequenced in a study of post-analysis software for immune sequencing data (dated by TCRdb to about 2015). What the study reported, not specific to this receptor: Roughly 5 TRBV segments, including TRBV5-6, TRBV5-1 and TRBV20-1, were significantly more frequent in patients than controls.

These receptors lack a known antigen. Library preparation was by PCR. The listed sequencing device is Illumina HiSeq 2500. To reduce PCR and sequencing biases, unique molecular identifiers were incorporated into the TCR beta cDNA libraries. TCRdb reran the public reads through fastp at Q25 and MiXCR, keeping productive beta chains. One record per CDR3 amino acid sequence lists the most common genes and DNA. The sample table contains about 500,000 distinct CDR3 sequences; only one count was recorded for around 40% of them. Jointly, the top ten make up 9% to 14% of the sample. Sequenced material: blood. These receptor sequences come from a girl aged 10 to 17 with multiple sclerosis.

V is TRBV6-1 and J is TRBJ2-1; TRBD2 matches 12 bases. The CDR3 extends over 16 amino acids. The V gene end was trimmed by 4 bases and the J gene end by 5 bases; junction bases not matched to a gene: 6. The germline V gene has CDR1 MNHNS and CDR2 SASEGT. The CDR3 is CASSAFRTSGDNEQFF. The DNA for the CDR3 is TGTGCCAGCAGTGCATTTCGGACTAGCGGGGACAATGAGCAGTTCTTC.

The V and J genes are TRBV20-1 and TRBJ2-7; D ambiguous. CDR1 is DFQATT, CDR2 SNEGSKA, per germline (reference sequence). V lost 5 bases and J 7 bases, leaving 21 bases between the germline ends. The CDR3 consists of 14 residues. CDR3 loop: CSAFDLRGVREQYF. In DNA form, the CDR3 reads TGCAGTGCTTTTGATCTGAGAGGTGTAAGGGAGCAGTACTTC.

Concerning this clonotype itself: One junction end does not reproduce the germline sequence, and a read error may be involved. The chain combines TRBV29-1 with TRBJ1-3, with D maybe TRBD1 (5 bases). The CDR3 sequence is 17 residues long. Germline V lookup: CDR1 SQVTM, CDR2 ANQGSEA. The CDR3 region is CSVEGTVTDPSGNTIYF. The CDR3 coding sequence is TGCAGCGTAGAAGGGACCGTTACAGACCCCTCTGGAAACACCATATATTTT.

This clonotype was recorded once. This rearrangement joins TRBV25-1 to TRBJ2-1; no reliable D call. Germline V CDR1 and CDR2: MGHDK, SYGVNS. The CDR3 runs to 17 residues. Trimming left V 0 bases short and J 0 bases short, with 12 bases between. DNA for the CDR3: TGTGCCAGCAGTGAATATTCGGAAGAGAGCTCCTACAATGAGCAGTTCTTC. Translation gives CASSEYSEESSYNEQFF.

V gene TRBV7-9 combines with J gene TRBJ1-1; D is unresolved. The V gene lost 4 bases and the J gene lost 1 base, with 10 bases spanning the gap. Germline CDR1 SEHNR, CDR2 FQNEAQ (reference sequence). The CDR3 has 14 residues. The CDR3 here is CASSSVRGNTEAFF. The CDR3 DNA is TGTGCCAGCAGCTCTGTCCGGGGGAACACTGAAGCTTTCTTT.

This clonotype was seen a single time. The chain uses TRBV20-1 and TRBJ1-4; possible D gene TRBD1, 6 bases. The V gene's germline CDR1 is DFQATT and CDR2 SNEGSKA (reference sequence). V was clipped by 6 bases and J by 8 bases, with 22 bases between them. There are 15 residues in the CDR3. Here the CDR3 reads CSAYAPTGRGEKLFF. CDR3 DNA sequence: TGCAGTGCCTACGCCCCCACAGGGAGAGGGGAAAAACTGTTTTTT.

This sequence joins TRBV12-3 or TRBV12-4 and TRBJ2-1; 11 positions agree with TRBD2. With V trimmed by 4 bases and J by 4 bases, 3 bases remained unmatched. The CDR3 sequence is 15 residues long. Here the CDR3 reads CASSWGTSGYNEQFF. The CDR3 DNA reads TGTGCCAGCAGTTGGGGGACTAGCGGTTACAATGAGCAGTTCTTC.

As DNA, the CDR3 is TGCAGCGTTGTAGGCCTAACCCACGAGCAGTACTTC. Its translation: CSVVGLTHEQYF. V usage is TRBV29-1 and J usage is TRBJ2-7; D unclear. The CDR3 sequence is 12 residues long. Germline V CDR1 and CDR2: SQVTM, ANQGSEA. V was cut by 4 bases and J by 5 bases, with 12 bases left in between.

V usage is TRBV5-1 and J usage is TRBJ1-2; no reliable D call. Germline V lookup: CDR1 SGHRS, CDR2 YFSETQ. The V end was cut by 3 bases, the J end by 8 bases, with 5 bases between. The CDR3 consists of 10 residues. The CDR3 DNA reads as TGCGCCAGCAGCTGCGGGGGCTACACCTTC. As protein: CASSCGGYTF.

This clonotype was counted only a few times. DNA for the CDR3: TGTGCCAGGGGACGGGACACCTACTACGAGCAGTACTTC. Its protein product is CARGRDTYYEQYF. The V call is TRBV12-3 or TRBV12-4, the J call TRBJ2-7; a possible D gene is TRBD1 (6 bases). The length of the CDR3 is 13 residues. The V end was cut by 9 bases, the J end by 3 bases, with 15 bases between.

Only a few counts were recorded for this clonotype. The V call is TRBV14, the J call TRBJ2-1; D ambiguous. The CDR3 contains 13 residues. Trimming pared 1 base from V and 5 bases from J, leaving 6 bases between. Germline CDR1 SGHDN, CDR2 FVKESK. CDR3: CASSQGLNNEQFF. Here the CDR3 DNA reads TGTGCCAGCAGCCAAGGGCTGAACAATGAGCAGTTCTTC.

The chain employs TRBV18 and TRBJ2-1; 8 bases are a match to TRBD2. Germline V gives CDR1 KGHSH, CDR2 LQKENI. The V and J ends lost 4 bases and 7 bases, in that order; junction bases with no gene match: 9. The CDR3 has 15 amino acids. The CDR3 DNA reads TGTGCCAGCTCACTAAGCGGGAGCTTGGGTAATGAGCAGTTCTTC. This codes for CASSLSGSLGNEQFF.

This clonotype has a single count. The rearrangement joins TRBV7-2 to TRBJ2-1; D remains ambiguous. This CDR3 is 12 amino acids long. V was pared by 5 bases and J by 15 bases, with 17 bases between. Germline V gene sequence: CDR1 SGHTA, CDR2 FQGNSA. The CDR3 bases are TGTGCCAGCAGCCTCCCCCGAGGATTATCGTTCTTC. Its protein is CASSLPRGLSFF.

The J gene is TRBJ2-1, the V gene TRBV7-2; tentatively, D is TRBD2 (5 bases). The germline V and J ends were trimmed by 6 bases and 6 bases, with 12 bases remaining between them. The CDR3 covers 13 residues. The V gene's germline CDR1 is SGHTA and CDR2 FQGNSA. CDR3 sequence (DNA): TGTGCCAGCAGACCATCTAGCCCCAATGAGCAGTTCTTC. Its protein is CASRPSSPNEQFF.

V gene TRBV15 combines with J gene TRBJ1-6; D perhaps matches TRBD1 (6 bases). CDR3 size: 15 residues. V was pared by 3 bases and J by 9 bases, with 15 bases between. Germline lookup yields CDR1 LNHNV and CDR2 YYDKDF (reference sequence). CDR3 in amino acids: CATSRDRGKGSPLHF. The CDR3 DNA is TGTGCCACCAGCAGGGATAGGGGGAAGGGTTCACCCCTCCACTTT.

This clonotype was seen a handful of times. The CDR3 nucleotides are TGCAGTGCCGCGACCCAGGAGCAGTTCTTC. It encodes CSAATQEQFF. The chain is built from TRBV20-1 and TRBJ2-1; the D is unclear. Germline loops: CDR1 DFQATT, CDR2 SNEGSKA (reference sequence). V lost 6 bases, J lost 10 bases, and 10 bases lay in between. The CDR3 consists of 10 residues.

This clonotype was detected a few times. The chain links TRBV29-1 to TRBJ2-7; D is possibly TRBD2 (5 bases). The CDR3 runs 13 residues. Per germline, CDR1 SQVTM and CDR2 ANQGSEA. Trimming removed 3 bases from V and 6 bases from J, with 15 bases in between. CDR3 amino acids: CSVEARRGGEQYF. CDR3 sequence (DNA): TGCAGCGTTGAGGCCAGACGGGGTGGCGAGCAGTACTTC.

This clonotype has only a few counts. The chain employs TRBV19 and TRBJ1-6; D may be TRBD1 (5 bases). V shed 6 bases and J shed 9 bases, with 15 bases lying between them. CDR3 length equals 14 residues. The germline gives CDR1 LNHDA, CDR2 SQIVND (reference sequence). Written as DNA, the CDR3 is TGTGCCAGTAGGGAGAGGCAGGGTGCTTCACCCCTCCACTTT. Residues: CASRERQGASPLHF.

The chain carries TRBV7-3 and TRBJ2-7, with TRBD2 as a possible D gene (5 bases). Germline V gene sequence: CDR1 SGHTA, CDR2 FQGTGA. This CDR3 is built from 13 residues. The V gene lost 5 bases and the J gene lost 3 bases, with 11 bases spanning the gap. The CDR3 DNA reads as TGTGCCAGCAGCGAGGACTCGATCTACGAGCAGTACTTC. This encodes CASSEDSIYEQYF. The full variable domain, rest sourced from reference TRBV7-3 and TRBJ2-7, is GAGVSQTPSNKVTEKGKYVELRCDPISGHTALYWYRQSLGQGPEFLIYFQGTGAADDSGLPNDRFFAVRPEGSVSTLKIQRTERGDSAVYLCASSEDSIYEQYFGPGTRLTVT.

The gene calls are TRBV5-1 and TRBJ1-2; D gene unclear. V gave up 3 bases and J gave up 0 bases, with 9 bases separating them. CDR3 size: 14 residues. Germline-derived CDR1 and CDR2 are SGHRS and YFSETQ. The CDR3 loop reads CASSWMVANYGYTF. The CDR3, as DNA: TGCGCCAGCAGCTGGATGGTCGCTAACTATGGCTACACCTTC. Full variable domain (outside the CDR3, taken from reference TRBV5-1 and TRBJ1-2): KAGVTQTPRYLIKTRGQQVTLSCSPISGHRSVSWYQQTPGQGLQFLFEYFSETQRNKGNFPGRFSGRQFSNSRSEMNVSTLELGDSALYLCASSWMVANYGYTFGSGTRLTVV.

There are a few counts of this clonotype. The gene calls are TRBV7-6 and TRBJ2-1; 8 bases agree with TRBD2. The CDR3 spans 16 residues. V lost 1 base, J lost 4 bases, and 6 bases stayed unmatched. Germline V lookup: CDR1 SGHVS, CDR2 FNYEAQ. DNA for the CDR3: TGTGCCAGCAGCTTAGGGACCGGGACTAGGTACAATGAGCAGTTCTTC. Amino acids: CASSLGTGTRYNEQFF. The full variable domain, in which reference TRBV7-6 and TRBJ2-1 provide the parts outside the CDR3, is GAGVSQSPRYKVTKRGQDVALRCDPISGHVSLYWYRQALGQGPEFLTYFNYEAQQDKSGLPNDRFSAERPEGSISTLTIQRTEQRDSAMYRCASSLGTGTRYNEQFFGPGTRLTVL.

The sample holds a few counts of this clonotype. The rearrangement joins TRBV7-3 to TRBJ2-1, with no clear D. Per the germline V gene, CDR1 is SGHTA and CDR2 is FQGTGA. Trimming stripped 5 bases from V and 3 bases from J, with 17 bases between. This CDR3 has 16 residues. In nucleotides, the CDR3 is TGTGCCAGCAGCCTCTTGCTGACGAGTGGCTACAATGAGCAGTTCTTC. Translating it yields CASSLLLTSGYNEQFF.

The genes are TRBV4-1 and TRBJ2-1; D uncertain. The germline V gene has CDR1 MGHRA and CDR2 YSYEKL. V was shortened by 0 bases and J by 12 bases, with 12 bases between the two germline ends. The CDR3 is 13 amino acids. The CDR3 DNA reads TGCGCCAGCAGCCAAGATTGGGATACGGGGCAGTTCTTC. Translation: CASSQDWDTGQFF.

This clonotype occurred a few times. The V and J genes are TRBV12-3 or TRBV12-4 and TRBJ2-1; a possible D gene is TRBD1 (5 bases). The CDR3 is made up of 12 amino acids. Trimming removed 7 bases from V and 6 bases from J, with 10 bases in between. The CDR3 sequence is CASTDRCNEQFF. CDR3 nucleotide sequence: TGTGCCAGCACAGACAGATGCAATGAGCAGTTCTTC.

The V and J genes are TRBV12-3 or TRBV12-4 and TRBJ2-1, with 14 bases aligning to TRBD2. This CDR3 comprises 15 residues. Trimming cost V 3 bases and J 9 bases; bases outside gene matches: 4. The CDR3 loop is CASSLTSGRAGEQFF. The CDR3 DNA reads TGTGCCAGCAGTTTGACTAGCGGGAGGGCCGGTGAGCAGTTCTTC.

Of note for this clonotype: An end of the junction does not agree with germline; a read error may underlie this. This chain links TRBV20-1 with TRBJ2-1, with D perhaps being TRBD1 or TRBD2 (6 bases each). The CDR3 has 12 residues. The germline V gene encodes CDR1 DFQATT and CDR2 SNEGSKA (reference sequence). In nucleotides, the CDR3 is TGCAGTGCGAGGAGGGGGGCCAATGGGCAGTTCTTC. It is translated as CSARRGANGQFF.

The V gene is TRBV5-5, the J gene TRBJ2-7; 8 bases line up with TRBD1. This CDR3 is built from 13 residues. CDR1 and CDR2 (germline): SGHKS, YYEKEE (reference sequence). V lost 10 bases, J lost 3 bases, and 9 bases stayed unmatched. CDR3 protein: CAGAQGADYEQYF. CDR3 sequence (DNA): TGTGCCGGAGCTCAGGGGGCCGACTACGAGCAGTACTTC.

On this clonotype: No conserved phenylalanine or tryptophan ends this CDR3, so it is likely a read error. V usage is TRBV9 and J usage is TRBJ1-2, with D possibly being TRBD1 (5 bases). Germline assignment: CDR1 SGDLS and CDR2 YYNGEE. Trimming pared 4 bases from V and 3 bases from J, leaving 7 bases between. This CDR3 contains 12 residues. The CDR3 DNA reads TGTGCCAGCAGCCCGGGGGACTATGGCTACACCTGC. This sequence encodes CASSPGDYGYTC.

This clonotype was seen only once. This chain links TRBV7-2 with TRBJ2-1; 10 nucleotides line up with TRBD2. The CDR3 length is 17 residues. The germline gives CDR1 SGHTA, CDR2 FQGNSA. The V and J ends lost 5 bases and 12 bases, in that order; junction bases with no gene match: 19. The CDR3 region is CASSPTGGTSVLRVQFF. For the CDR3, the DNA is TGTGCCAGCAGCCCTACTGGAGGGACTAGCGTATTACGGGTGCAGTTCTTC.

J is TRBJ1-4 and V is TRBV29-1; no clear D. The ends were cut back, 4 bases at V and 5 bases at J, with 8 bases in the middle. The CDR3 extends over 12 amino acids. Germline-derived CDR1 and CDR2 are SQVTM and ANQGSEA. CDR3 coding DNA: TGCAGCGTTGCAGGCGACAATGAAAAACTGTTTTTT. This codes for CSVAGDNEKLFF. The entire variable domain, with the rest obtained from reference TRBV29-1 and TRBJ1-4, is as follows: SAVISQKPSRDICQRGTSLTIQCQVDSQVTMMFWYRQQPGQSLTLIATANQGSEATYESGFVIDKFPISRPNLTFSTLTVSNMSPEDSSIYLCSVAGDNEKLFFGSGTQLSVL.